This T cell receptor (beta chain) derives from a study of blood T cell repertoires in COVID-19 (dated by TCRdb to the early 2020s). In terms of the full investigation: Collaborator samples came from the United States, Italy and Spain and covered acute and convalescent phases of COVID-19. Samples came from the ongoing ImmuneRACE study (first 160 participants) plus 1,254 subjects from 6 global collaborators. The material from the prospective study consisted of cDNA or gDNA derived from T cells, B-cell-depleted T cells, or PBMCs. Where available, HLA class I and class II types were taken from metadata supplied by the sample provider and were not determined by assay-based typing. Deeply sampled blood TCRbeta repertoires from subjects exposed to, actively infected with, or recovered from COVID-19 were included in the dataset. Nearly every sample came with metadata listing a de-identified subject ID, COVID-19 status, age in years and sex. The repertoires were released in a freely available public database intended as a resource for research on the immune response to SARS-CoV-2.

Concerning this clone itself: Its antigen is unknown. No much larger clone exists at a distance of one base, and base qualities are not known.

Collaborating institutions collected whole blood in K2EDTA tubes following their own protocols. Collaborator samples were shipped for TCRbeta analysis as frozen whole blood, isolated PBMCs, or DNA extracted from either sample type. The paper's findings and limits, for the study overall: The amount of clinical and demographic metadata varied by source and participant and was provided uncurated.

The immunoSEQ Assay, a bias-controlled multiplex PCR, was used to amplify TCRbeta CDR3 regions from genomic DNA. On the authors' methods: The number of nucleated cells in each sample was estimated from the amplification of reference gene primers within the assay. To quantify the absolute abundance of each unique TCRbeta CDR3 rearrangement, sequence reads were collapsed and filtered. For each sample, productive Simpson clonality was calculated by taking the square root of Simpson's diversity index across productive rearrangements. TCRdb re-hosts the immuneACCESS table, in-frame sequences only. Its copies lack some clones; in the studies checked, an unresolved V gene accounts for under half of them, and the cause for the rest is not known. V and J calls plus clone size are reproduced from that table; the DNA served to infer D and trimming. This sample has under 250,000 clones in its table, and 84% of those were observed once. The ten largest clonotypes hold 3.5% to 4.5% of the sample.

Here V drops 4 bases and J drops 4 bases, and the junction holds 5 bases not matched to any gene. The germline V gene (reference sequence) yields LNHDA for CDR1 and SQIVND for CDR2. The CDR3 runs 15 amino acids, cysteine and phenylalanine included. Only the CDR3 DNA stays, 45 bases, in frame from base 1. The specimen sequenced was peripheral blood. The receptor was derived from a man aged 50 or older with acute or convalescent COVID-19. Rearrangement joined TRBV19 to TRBJ2-2; TRBD2 lines up with 8 middle nucleotides. In nucleotides, the sequence is TGTGCCAGTAGTACTACCGGGACTAGCACCGGGGAGCTGTTTTTT. Its translation reads: CASSTTGTSTGELFF.